The entry below describes one T cell receptor beta chain. The data derive from a study of T-cell memory formation after mild COVID-19. At the level of the study: TCR clusters were largely donor specific.

TCR alpha and TCR beta cDNA libraries carrying sample barcodes and UMIs came from 5'RACE with constant-segment primers. TCRdb reprocessed the 5' RACE reads via MiXCR and lists one record per CDR3 protein. The data hold around 340,000 distinct CDR3 sequences, with 15% observed a single time. The germline V and J ends were trimmed by 3 bases and 5 bases, with 15 bases remaining between them. The V gene's germline CDR1 is SGHRS and CDR2 YFSETQ. This CDR3 comprises 14 residues. The source of this sequence is a man aged 18 to 30 who had mild COVID-19 (a few samples of this study predate the infection). Cell type and time point are not known. Source material: PBMCs or a T cell subset sorted from them (not recorded which). The chain carries TRBV5-1 and TRBJ2-7; D is unresolved. CDR3 protein: CASSYGGVSHEQYF. As DNA, the CDR3 is TGCGCCAGCAGCTACGGTGGGGTATCCCACGAGCAGTACTTC.